This TCR beta chain was obtained from a study of T cells after yellow fever vaccination. Findings and limits, study-wide: A small proportion of clonotypes was detected in both the CD4 and CD8 compartments.

Trimming pared 2 bases from V and 4 bases from J, leaving 12 bases between. In germline, CDR1 is SGHTA, CDR2 FQGNSA. CDR3 length: 14 amino acids. The study made its TCR cDNA through 5'RACE template switching. That step introduced a universal primer site along with UMIs. Each CDR3 protein gets one entry after TCRdb re-called the 5' RACE reads with MiXCR. This sample has 150,000 to 200,000 distinct CDR3 sequences, with roughly 9.6% found just once. The table lists this clonotype with a few counts. The antigen is undetermined. The rearrangement uses TRBV7-2 and TRBJ2-7; D is unclear. Sequenced here: CD8+ T cells sorted from PBMCs, sampled 15 days after the yellow fever booster vaccination. The sequence was collected from a man aged 18 to 30 who received the YFV17D yellow fever vaccine. The CDR3 nucleotides are TGTGCCAGCAGCTTACCTTGGTCGGTGTACGAGCAGTACTTC. Its translation: CASSLPWSVYEQYF.